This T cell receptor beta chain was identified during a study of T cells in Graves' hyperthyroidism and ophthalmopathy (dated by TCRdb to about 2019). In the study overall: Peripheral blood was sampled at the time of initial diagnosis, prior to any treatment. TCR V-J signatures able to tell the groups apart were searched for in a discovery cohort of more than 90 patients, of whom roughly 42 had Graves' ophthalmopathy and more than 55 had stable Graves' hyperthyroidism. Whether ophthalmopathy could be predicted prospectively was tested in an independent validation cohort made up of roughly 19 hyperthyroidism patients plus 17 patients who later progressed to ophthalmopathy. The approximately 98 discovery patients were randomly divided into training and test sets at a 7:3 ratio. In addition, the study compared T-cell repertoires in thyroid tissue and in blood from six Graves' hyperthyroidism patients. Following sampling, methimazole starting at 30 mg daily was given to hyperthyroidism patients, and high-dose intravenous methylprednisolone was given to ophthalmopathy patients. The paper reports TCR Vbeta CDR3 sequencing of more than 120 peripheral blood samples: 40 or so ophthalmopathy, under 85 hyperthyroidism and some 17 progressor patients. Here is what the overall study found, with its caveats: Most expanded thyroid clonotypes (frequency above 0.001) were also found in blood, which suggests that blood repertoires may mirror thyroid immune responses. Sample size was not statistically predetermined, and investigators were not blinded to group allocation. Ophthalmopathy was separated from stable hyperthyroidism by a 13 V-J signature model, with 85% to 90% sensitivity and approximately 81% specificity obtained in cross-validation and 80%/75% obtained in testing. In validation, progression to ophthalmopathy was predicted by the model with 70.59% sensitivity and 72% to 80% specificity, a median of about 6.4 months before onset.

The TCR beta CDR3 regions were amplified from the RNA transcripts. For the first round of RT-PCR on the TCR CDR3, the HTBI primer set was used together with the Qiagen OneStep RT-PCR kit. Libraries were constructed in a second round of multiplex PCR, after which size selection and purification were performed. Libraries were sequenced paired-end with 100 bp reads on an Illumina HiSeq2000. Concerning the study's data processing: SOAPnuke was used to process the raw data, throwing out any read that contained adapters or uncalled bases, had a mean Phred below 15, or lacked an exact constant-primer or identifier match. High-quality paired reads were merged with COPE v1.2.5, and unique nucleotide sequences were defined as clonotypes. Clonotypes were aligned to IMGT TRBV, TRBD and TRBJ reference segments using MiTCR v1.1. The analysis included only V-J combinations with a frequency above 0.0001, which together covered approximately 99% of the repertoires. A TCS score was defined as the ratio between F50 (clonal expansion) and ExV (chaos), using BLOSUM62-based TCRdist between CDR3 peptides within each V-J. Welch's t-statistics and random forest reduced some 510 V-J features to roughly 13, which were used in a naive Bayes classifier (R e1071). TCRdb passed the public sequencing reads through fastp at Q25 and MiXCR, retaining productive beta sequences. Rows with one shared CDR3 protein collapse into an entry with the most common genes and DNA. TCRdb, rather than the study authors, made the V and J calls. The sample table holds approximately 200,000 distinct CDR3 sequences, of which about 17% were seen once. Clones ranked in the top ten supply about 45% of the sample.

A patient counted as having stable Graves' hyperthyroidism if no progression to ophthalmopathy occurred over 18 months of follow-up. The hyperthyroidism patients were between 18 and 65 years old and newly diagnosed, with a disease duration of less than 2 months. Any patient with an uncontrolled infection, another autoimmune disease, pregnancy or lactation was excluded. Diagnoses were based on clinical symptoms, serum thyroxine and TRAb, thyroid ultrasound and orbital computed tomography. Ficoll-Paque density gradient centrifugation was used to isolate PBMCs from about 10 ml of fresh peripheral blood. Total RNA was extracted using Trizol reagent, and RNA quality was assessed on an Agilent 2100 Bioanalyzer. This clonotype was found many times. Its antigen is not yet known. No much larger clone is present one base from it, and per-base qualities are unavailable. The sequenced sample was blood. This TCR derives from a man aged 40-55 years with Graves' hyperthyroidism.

The DNA sequence is TGCAGTGCTAGAGTGCAGGTTTCGGATGGCTACACCTTC. Its translation is CSARVQVSDGYTF. The V and J genes are TRBV20-1 and TRBJ1-2; there is no confident call for the D gene. The germline ends are 12 bases apart after V is trimmed by 1 base and J by 6 bases. The cysteine opens and the phenylalanine closes a CDR3 of 13 amino acids. Just the 39-base CDR3 DNA is kept, in frame starting at base 1. Reading the germline V gene (reference sequence) gives CDR1 DFQATT and CDR2 SNEGSKA.